This T cell receptor beta chain is from a study of shared clonotypes between healthy human individuals. Study as a whole: CD4 naive and CD4 memory each took three plates per donor, while CD8 naive took two and CD8 memory one. Study-wide findings and caveats: Sampling involved blood alone; tissue repertoires likely differ. All-four-donor shared clonotypes had higher generation probabilities than non-shared clonotypes did.

The assay used deep level. The data were produced by immunoSEQ multiplex PCR, yet TCRdb's version contains in-frame clones alone and is incomplete. Here the sample spans over a million clones, roughly 97% being singletons. Details on this clone: Its antigen is undetermined.

V lost 0 bases, J lost 8 bases, and 10 bases lay in between. This CDR3 spans 14 amino acids. CDR1 and CDR2 (germline): MGHDK, SYGVNS. V is TRBV25-1 and J is TRBJ1-4, with D unresolved. The source of this sequence is a man aged 30 to 39 in good health. The sequencing sample was made of naive CD4+ T cells sorted from blood. This sample's subset: CD45RA+ positively selected. CDR3 nucleotide sequence: TGTGCCAGCAGTGAATACGGGGTCGGGGAAAAACTGTTTTTT. The encoded protein is CASSEYGVGEKLFF.